Presented here are 17 T cell receptor beta chains from one specimen sequenced in a study of early T cells in non-severe SARS-CoV-2 infection. MiXCR, applied by TCRdb to the 5' RACE reads, yields one record per CDR3 protein. The repertoire holds roughly 72,000 distinct CDR3 sequences, with around an eighth as singletons. The specimen comprised whole blood, sampled at baseline. Receptors were obtained from an adult who was a healthcare worker with PCR-confirmed SARS-CoV-2 infection or an uninfected control (not recorded which).

This clonotype was detected a few times. V and J are TRBV6-5 and TRBJ2-7; no definite D call. Germline CDR1 reads MNHEY; CDR2 reads SVGAGI. The CDR3 covers 15 residues. V lost 0 bases and J 1 base, leaving 10 bases between the germline ends. This chain's CDR3 is CASSYSPGVSYEQYF. CDR3 in DNA: TGTGCCAGCAGTTACTCGCCAGGAGTATCCTACGAGCAGTACTTC.

This clonotype was picked up a small number of times. The chain has TRBV4-1 and TRBJ1-1, with 9 bases matching TRBD1. Germline loops: CDR1 MGHRA, CDR2 YSYEKL. V shed 1 base, J shed 1 base, and the junction held 4 bases outside the gene matches. CDR3 size: 16 residues. The CDR3 region is CASSQVGTGPNTEAFF. DNA for the CDR3: TGCGCCAGCAGCCAAGTAGGGACAGGGCCGAACACTGAAGCTTTCTTT.

A few counts support this clonotype. V usage is TRBV10-3 and J usage is TRBJ2-3, with a weak D call TRBD1 (6 bases). Germline V gene data show CDR1 as ENHRY and CDR2 as SYGVKD. Trimming cost V 7 bases and J 5 bases, with 13 bases left between them. This CDR3 has 13 amino acids. CDR3 sequence reads: CAITPGVEDTQYF. CDR3 DNA: TGTGCCATCACCCCAGGGGTGGAAGATACGCAGTATTTT.

The chain couples TRBV10-3 to TRBJ2-7; D unclear. Germline V lookup: CDR1 ENHRY, CDR2 SYGVKD. V lost 0 bases to trimming and J lost 4 bases, with 10 bases between them. The CDR3 spans 14 residues. The CDR3 sequence is CAISESRQQYEQYF. In DNA, the CDR3 is TGTGCCATCAGTGAGTCTAGGCAGCAATACGAGCAGTACTTC.

The sample holds a few counts of this clonotype. The chain combines TRBV6-5 with TRBJ2-7, with a weak D call TRBD1 (6 bases). V was pared by 6 bases and J by 2 bases, with 14 bases between. Germline-derived CDR1 and CDR2 are MNHEY and SVGAGI. This CDR3 is built from 14 residues. CDR3 sequence reads: CASSLNRDTYEQYF. DNA for the CDR3: TGTGCCAGCAGCCTGAACCGGGACACCTACGAGCAGTACTTC.

The chain joins TRBV7-2 to TRBJ2-7; 7 nucleotides align to TRBD1. The CDR3 is made up of 15 amino acids. The germline V gene encodes CDR1 SGHTA and CDR2 FQGNSA. The junction had 10 bases not matched to a gene; V was cut back by 5 bases and J by 3 bases. CDR3 amino acids: CASSPIPGQYYEQYF. Written as DNA, the CDR3 is TGTGCCAGCAGCCCCATTCCGGGACAGTACTACGAGCAGTACTTC.

This chain connects TRBV28 to TRBJ1-5, with TRBD1 as a possible D gene (5 bases). The germline V gene has CDR1 MDHEN and CDR2 SYDVKM. CDR3 size: 17 residues. Trimming left V 8 bases short and J 0 bases short, with 20 bases between. CDR3 amino acids: CASLVGGSSYSNQPQHF. CDR3 bases: TGTGCCAGCCTCGTTGGGGGGAGCTCATATAGCAATCAGCCCCAGCATTTT.

There are a few counts of this clonotype. The chain has TRBV10-1 and TRBJ2-1; tentative D call: TRBD2 (6 bases). Between the trimmed V and J ends, which lost 3 bases and 4 bases, there was a span of 7 bases. This CDR3 contains 13 residues. Per the germline V gene, CDR1 is WNHNN and CDR2 is SYGVQD (reference sequence). The CDR3 sequence: CASSDGGYNEQFF. The CDR3 DNA sequence: TGCGCCAGCAGTGACGGGGGTTACAATGAGCAGTTCTTC.

This clonotype occurred many times. The chain combines TRBV12-5 with TRBJ1-1; 7 bases map to TRBD1. V lost 8 bases and J lost 3; bases outside the gene matches: 9. The CDR3 runs to 14 residues. CDR1 LGHNT and CDR2 FRNRAP come from the germline V gene. The CDR3 nucleotides are TGTGCTAGTACTTCCGGACAGGTGGACACTGAAGCTTTCTTT. Translating it yields CASTSGQVDTEAFF.

This chain links TRBV20-1 with TRBJ1-1; 9 bases map to TRBD1. The CDR3 runs to 16 residues. Germline values: CDR1 DFQATT, CDR2 SNEGSKA (reference sequence). The CDR3 loop reads CSAPRRTGGLDTEAFF. In DNA, the CDR3 is TGCAGCGCGCCAAGGCGAACAGGGGGCCTTGACACTGAAGCTTTCTTT.

CDR3: CASSQDLKRGPYEQYF. The CDR3 nucleotides read TGTGCCAGCAGCCAAGATCTAAAGCGGGGACCCTACGAGCAGTACTTC. This sequence joins TRBV4-2 and TRBJ2-7; 7 bases map to TRBD2. The CDR3 has 16 residues. V shed 0 bases and J 2 bases; nucleotides not matched to a gene: 7. Germline V CDR1 and CDR2: LGHNA, YNFKEQ.

The V and J genes are TRBV6-5 and TRBJ2-3; 7 bases match TRBD1. V gave up 6 bases and J gave up 2 bases; unmatched junction bases: 8. Germline V gene sequence: CDR1 MNHEY, CDR2 SVGAGI. This CDR3 is built from 15 residues. The CDR3 DNA reads TGTGCCAGCAGGGAAACAGGGGTCCACACAGATACGCAGTATTTT. Its protein is CASRETGVHTDTQYF.

The chain links TRBV11-2 to TRBJ2-3; D remains ambiguous. Germline CDR1 SGHAT, CDR2 FQNNGV. This CDR3 comprises 14 residues. The ends were cut back, 0 bases at V and 5 bases at J, with 9 bases in the middle. This chain's CDR3 is CASSLDGPEDTQYF. The CDR3 coding sequence is TGTGCCAGCAGCTTAGACGGGCCAGAAGATACGCAGTATTTT.

The chain carries TRBV5-6 and TRBJ2-2, with D uncertain. The CDR3 spans 16 residues. The V gene lost 2 bases and the J gene lost 1 base, with 12 bases spanning the gap. Germline assignment: CDR1 SGHDT and CDR2 YYEEEE. The CDR3 is CASSFGGGWNTGELFF. DNA of the CDR3: TGTGCCAGCAGCTTTGGCGGCGGATGGAACACCGGGGAGCTGTTTTTT.

The genes are TRBV11-3 and TRBJ2-3; D unclear. CDR3 length: 15 amino acids. The V and J ends lost 0 bases and 5 bases respectively, with 12 bases between them. In germline, CDR1 is SGHNT, CDR2 YENEEA. The DNA for the CDR3 is TGTGCCAGCAGCTTAGACGGCGGTCGACTAGATACGCAGTATTTT. It yields the protein CASSLDGGRLDTQYF.

This sequence joins TRBV6-5 and TRBJ1-1; D gene ambiguous. CDR3 size: 15 residues. The V and J ends lost 2 bases and 5 bases respectively, with 15 bases between them. Germline CDR1 and CDR2: MNHEY and SVGAGI. CDR3 protein: CASSYGGVEKTEAFF. CDR3 DNA: TGTGCCAGCAGTTACGGCGGGGTAGAGAAAACTGAAGCTTTCTTT.

This clonotype has a count of ten or more. The chain employs TRBV6-6 and TRBJ2-5, with D tentatively TRBD2 (6 bases). This CDR3 contains 15 residues. CDR1 and CDR2 from the germline V gene are MNHNY and SVGAGI (reference sequence). Between the trimmed V and J ends, which lost 2 bases and 0 bases, there was a span of 10 bases. The CDR3 coding sequence is TGTGCCAGCAGTTACCCCCCGGGAGACCAAGAGACCCAGTACTTC. This codes for CASSYPPGDQETQYF.